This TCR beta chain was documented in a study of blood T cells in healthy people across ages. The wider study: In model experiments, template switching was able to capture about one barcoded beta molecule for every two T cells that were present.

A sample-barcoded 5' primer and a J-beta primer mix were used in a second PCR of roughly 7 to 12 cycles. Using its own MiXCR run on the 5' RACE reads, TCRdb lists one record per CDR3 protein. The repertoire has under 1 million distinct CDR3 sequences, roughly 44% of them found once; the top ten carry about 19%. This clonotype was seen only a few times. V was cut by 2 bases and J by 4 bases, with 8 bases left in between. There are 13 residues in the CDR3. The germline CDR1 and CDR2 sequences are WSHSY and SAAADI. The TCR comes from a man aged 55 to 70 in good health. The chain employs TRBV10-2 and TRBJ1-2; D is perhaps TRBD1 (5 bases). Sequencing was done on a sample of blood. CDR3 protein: CASSEEGFYGYTF. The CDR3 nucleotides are TGCGCCAGCAGTGAGGAGGGGTTCTATGGCTACACCTTC.